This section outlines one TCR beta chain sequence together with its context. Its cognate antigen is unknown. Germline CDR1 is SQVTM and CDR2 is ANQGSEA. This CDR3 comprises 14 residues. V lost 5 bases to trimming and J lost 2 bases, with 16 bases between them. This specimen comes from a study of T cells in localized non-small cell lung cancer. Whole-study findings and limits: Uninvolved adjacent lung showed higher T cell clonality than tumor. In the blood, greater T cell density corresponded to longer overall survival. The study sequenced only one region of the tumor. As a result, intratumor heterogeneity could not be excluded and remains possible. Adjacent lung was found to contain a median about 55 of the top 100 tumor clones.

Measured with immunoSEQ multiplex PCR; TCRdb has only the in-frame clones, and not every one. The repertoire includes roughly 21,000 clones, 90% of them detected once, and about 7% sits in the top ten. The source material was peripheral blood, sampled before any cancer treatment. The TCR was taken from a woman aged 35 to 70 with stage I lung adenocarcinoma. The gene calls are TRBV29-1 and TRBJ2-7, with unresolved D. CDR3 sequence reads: CSVPAPEPPYEQYF. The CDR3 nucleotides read TGCAGCGTTCCTGCCCCGGAACCGCCCTACGAGCAGTACTTC.